This is a list of T cell receptor beta chains from one sample in a study of tumor and adjacent non-tumor tissue in lung cancer. TCRdb independently ran MiXCR on the multiplex PCR reads; one entry per CDR3 protein. The sample lists around 74,000 distinct CDR3 sequences; around 70% were seen once. The sequencing input was distant non-tumor lung tissue. The receptor source for this set is a woman aged 45 to 65 with non-small cell lung cancer. The CDR3 runs from the conserved cysteine through the conserved F or W. The order of the fields is D gene, clone size, J gene, V gene, CDR3 protein, CDR3 DNA. A D gene is named only where the DNA matches it firmly. Expanded clones are given a class, and other clones once, few, many or no size at all.

NA,many,TRBJ1-4,TRBV6-1,CASSEGFGRNEKLFF,TGTGCCAGCAGTGAAGGGTTCGGTCGAAATGAAAAACTGTTTTTT
NA,NA,TRBJ2-7,TRBV11-1,CVSSLGITYEQYF,TGTGTCAGCAGCTTGGGGATTACCTACGAGCAGTACTTC
NA,NA,TRBJ2-5,TRBV11-2,CASSLNSGGPAQYF,TGTGCCAGTAGCCTAAACTCAGGGGGGCCGGCCCAGTACTTC
NA,many,TRBJ2-1,TRBV6-5,CASSYTSSYNEQFF,TGTGCCAGCAGTTACACTAGCTCCTACAATGAGCAGTTCTTC
NA,NA,TRBJ2-1,TRBV20-1,CNARDWKDSNERFF,TGCAATGCTAGAGACTGGAAAGATAGCAATGAGCGGTTCTTC
TRBD1,NA,TRBJ2-3,TRBV7-9,CGSSLLGQGLTDTQYF,TGTGGCAGCAGCTTACTCGGACAGGGTTTGACAGATACGCAGTATTTT
NA,many,TRBJ2-6,TRBV20-1,CSARDWDSPISGANVLTF,TGCAGTGCTAGAGATTGGGACTCCCCGATCTCTGGGGCCAACGTCCTGACTTTC
TRBD2,NA,TRBJ2-7,TRBV6-2/TRBV6-3,CDSSLTGTSVEQYF,TGTGACAGCAGTCTTACCGGGACTAGTGTCGAGCAGTACTTC
NA,NA,TRBJ1-1,TRBV11-1,CASSLKELYTEAFF,TGTGCCAGCAGCTTGAAGGAGTTGTATACCGAAGCTTTCTTT
NA,NA,TRBJ1-4,TRBV5-1,CASRGSNEKLIF,TGCGCCAGCAGGGGCAGTAATGAAAAACTGATTTTT
NA,many,TRBJ2-2,TRBV20-1,CSASGRDNTGELFF,TGCAGTGCTAGCGGGCGGGATAACACCGGGGAGCTGTTTTTT
NA,medium-sized,TRBJ2-7,TRBV11-2,CASSHPGSYEQYF,TGTGCCAGCAGCCACCCTGGATCCTACGAGCAGTACTTC
NA,NA,TRBJ2-3,TRBV20-1,CTARAEGPRDTQYF,TGCACTGCTAGAGCGGAAGGGCCGAGAGATACGCAGTATTTT
NA,NA,TRBJ2-7,TRBV11-2,CASSLVSRTKYEQYF,TGTGCCAGCAGCTTAGTATCTAGGACAAAATACGAGCAGTACTTC
TRBD1,few,TRBJ1-2,TRBV6-2/TRBV6-3,CTSSRGQGQDDYTF,TGTACCAGCAGTCGCGGACAGGGGCAGGATGACTACACCTTC
TRBD1,NA,TRBJ2-3,TRBV20-1,CSPVRQGWTSTDTQYF,TGCAGTCCTGTTCGACAGGGATGGACTAGCACAGATACGCAGTATTTT
NA,many,TRBJ1-2,TRBV4-2,CASSQDGRQVNDGYTF,TGTGCCAGCAGCCAAGATGGTCGTCAGGTTAATGATGGCTACACCTTC
TRBD1,many,TRBJ1-2,TRBV5-6,CASSLWGTGDPYGYTF,TGTGCCAGCAGCTTGTGGGGGACAGGGGACCCCTATGGCTACACCTTC
TRBD2,NA,TRBJ2-7,TRBV20-1,CTASVVAGHNTDSYEQYF,TGCACTGCTAGCGTGGTAGCGGGCCATAACACTGACTCCTACGAGCAGTACTTC
NA,NA,TRBJ1-2,TRBV10-2,CTSSEDESYGYTF,TGCACCAGCAGCGAGGACGAGTCCTATGGCTACACCTTC
NA,NA,TRBJ1-5,TRBV11-2,CASSLAGRGDQSQHF,TGTGCCAGCAGCTTAGCGGGCCGAGGCGATCAGAGCCAGCATTTT
TRBD2,few,TRBJ2-3,TRBV4-3,CASNQDLITSGRSSTDTQYF,TGCGCCAGCAACCAAGATCTTATAACTAGCGGGAGGTCTAGCACAGATACGCAGTATTTT
NA,NA,TRBJ2-5,TRBV11-2,CVSSFEPAAGTETQYF,TGTGTCAGCAGTTTCGAGCCCGCGGCGGGGACAGAGACCCAGTACTTC
NA,NA,TRBJ1-1,TRBV20-1,CSARVTYYEAFF,TGTAGTGCTAGAGTGACCTACTATGAAGCTTTCTTT
NA,once,TRBJ2-1,TRBV20-1,CSARTSTRANEQFF,TGCAGTGCTAGAACTAGCACGAGGGCCAATGAGCAGTTCTTC
TRBD2,NA,TRBJ2-7,TRBV11-2,CASSPLLAGYEQYF,TGTGCCAGCAGCCCCCTCCTAGCGGGGTACGAGCAGTACTTC
TRBD2,NA,TRBJ2-1,TRBV11-2,CASSQKGLAGSNNEQFF,TGTGCCAGCAGCCAAAAGGGACTAGCGGGATCGAATAATGAGCAGTTCTTC
NA,NA,TRBJ2-3,TRBV28,CASSLPSAIADTQYF,TGTGCCAGCAGTTTACCTAGCGCCATTGCAGATACGCAGTATTTT
NA,NA,TRBJ1-4,TRBV4-3,CASSRDPWEEKLFF,TGCGCCAGCAGCCGAGATCCGTGGGAGGAAAAACTGTTTTTT